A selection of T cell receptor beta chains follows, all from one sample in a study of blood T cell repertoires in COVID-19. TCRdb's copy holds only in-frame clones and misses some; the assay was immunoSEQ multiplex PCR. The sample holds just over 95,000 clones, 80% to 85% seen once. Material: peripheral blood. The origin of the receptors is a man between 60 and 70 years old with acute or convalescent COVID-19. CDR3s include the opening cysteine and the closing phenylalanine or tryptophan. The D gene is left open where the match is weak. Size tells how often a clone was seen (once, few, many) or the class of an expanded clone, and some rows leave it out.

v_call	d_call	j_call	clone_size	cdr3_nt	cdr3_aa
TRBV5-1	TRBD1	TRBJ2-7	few	TGCGCCAGCAGCCCGGGGATACAGGGGATCGAGCAGTACTTC	CASSPGIQGIEQYF
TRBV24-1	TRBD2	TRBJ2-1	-	TGTGCCACCAGTGATTATTCCGGGACTAGCGGTTCTTTCGGACTCAATGAGCAGTTCTTC	CATSDYSGTSGSFGLNEQFF
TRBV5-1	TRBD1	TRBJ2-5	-	TGCGCCAGCAGCCTCCAGGGGGCCAAAGAGACCCAGTACTTC	CASSLQGAKETQYF
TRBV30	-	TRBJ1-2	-	TGTGCCTGGAGCCGGGACTATGGCTACACCTTC	CAWSRDYGYTF
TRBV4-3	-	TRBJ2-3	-	TGCGCCAGCAGCCAAGAGGACTCCCCCGTTGGGACGCAGTATTTT	CASSQEDSPVGTQYF
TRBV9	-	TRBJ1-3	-	TGTGCCAGCAGCGTAGCTACGGGGGCGCGGGGGTCTGGAAACACCATATATTTT	CASSVATGARGSGNTIYF
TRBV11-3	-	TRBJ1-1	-	TGTGCCAGCAGCTACAATAAACAGGGTACGGCTTTCTTT	CASSYNKQGTAFF
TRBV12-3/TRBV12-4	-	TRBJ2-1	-	TGTGCCAGCAGGGGGCGGGGAGGTAATGAGCAGTTCTTC	CASRGRGGNEQFF
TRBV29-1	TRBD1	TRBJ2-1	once	TGCAGCGTTGGTCAGGGGGCGGTAATCTACAATGAGCAGTTCTTC	CSVGQGAVIYNEQFF
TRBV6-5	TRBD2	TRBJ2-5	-	TGTGCCAGCAGTTCCGGACTAGCGGGTGAGACCCAGTACTTC	CASSSGLAGETQYF
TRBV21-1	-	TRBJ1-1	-	TGTGCCAGCAGAAGACAGGGGGCGGCGGACACTGAAGCTTTCTTT	CASRRQGAADTEAFF
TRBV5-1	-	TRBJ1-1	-	TGCGCCAGCAGCCCCGGTGGGGGGGCCATCGCATGGAACACTGAAGCTTTCTTT	CASSPGGGAIAWNTEAFF
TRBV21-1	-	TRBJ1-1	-	TGTGCCAGCAGCGCGGCGGTATGGACTGAAGCTTTCTTT	CASSAAVWTEAFF
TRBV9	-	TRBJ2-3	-	TGTGCCAGCAGCGCCAGGACTACCGACACAGATACGCAGTATTTT	CASSARTTDTDTQYF
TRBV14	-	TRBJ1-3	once	TGTGCCAGCAGCCAAGCTGAATGGAGCTCTGGAAACACCATATATTTT	CASSQAEWSSGNTIYF
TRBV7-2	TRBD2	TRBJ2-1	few	TGTGCCAGCAGCCCAGGCGGGCGGGAGAGCTCCTACAATGAGCAGTTCTTC	CASSPGGRESSYNEQFF